Sequencing of this TCR beta chain was carried out in a study of T cells in Graves' hyperthyroidism and ophthalmopathy. Study-level points and caveats: A model using 13 V-J features told ophthalmopathy apart from stable hyperthyroidism.

With respect to this clonotype: Antigen specificity is unknown.

Germline CDR1 ENHRY, CDR2 SYGVKD. The CDR3 sequence is 15 residues long. Deletions cut 2 bases from V and 4 bases from J, with 13 bases between. The TCR beta CDR3 regions underwent amplification using RNA transcripts as the source. In the first-round RT-PCR of the TCR CDR3, the HTBI primer set was used. Using its own MiXCR run on the multiplex PCR reads, TCRdb lists one record per CDR3 protein. The sample shows 600,000 to 850,000 distinct CDR3 sequences, roughly 20% of them seen only once. This TCR came from a woman between 45 and 65 years old with Graves' hyperthyroidism that later progressed to Graves' ophthalmopathy. The chain employs TRBV10-3 and TRBJ2-3, with D possibly TRBD2 on 5 matching bases. Sequencing was done on a sample of blood. CDR3 sequence: CAISEAASTADTQYF. In DNA form, the CDR3 reads TGTGCCATCAGTGAGGCGGCTAGCACGGCAGATACGCAGTATTTT.